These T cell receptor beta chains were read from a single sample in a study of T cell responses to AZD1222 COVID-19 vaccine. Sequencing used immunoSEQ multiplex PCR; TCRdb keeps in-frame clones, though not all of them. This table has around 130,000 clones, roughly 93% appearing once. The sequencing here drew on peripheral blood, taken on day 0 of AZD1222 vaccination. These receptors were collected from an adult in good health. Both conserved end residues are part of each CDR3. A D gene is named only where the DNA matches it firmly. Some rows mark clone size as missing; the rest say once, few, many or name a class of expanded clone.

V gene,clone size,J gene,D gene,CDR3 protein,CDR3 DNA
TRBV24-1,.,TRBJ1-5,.,CATSDYPGQPQHF,TGTGCCACCAGTGATTACCCGGGGCAGCCCCAGCATTTT
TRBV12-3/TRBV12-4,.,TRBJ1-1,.,CASSFSLGTEAFF,TGTGCCAGCAGTTTCTCGTTGGGGACTGAAGCTTTCTTT
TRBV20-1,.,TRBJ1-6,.,CSASKGTDSPLHF,TGCAGTGCTAGTAAGGGAACGGATTCACCCCTCCACTTT
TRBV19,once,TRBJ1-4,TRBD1,CASKDEGGNEKLFF,TGTGCCAGTAAGGATGAAGGGGGCAATGAAAAACTGTTTTTT
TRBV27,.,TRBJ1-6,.,CASGVRRDNSPLHF,TGTGCCAGCGGCGTTCGACGGGATAATTCACCCCTCCACTTT
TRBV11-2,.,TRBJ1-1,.,CASSFMDRMAFF,TGTGCCAGCAGCTTTATGGACCGTATGGCTTTCTTT
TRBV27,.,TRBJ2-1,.,CASSLRGISSYNEQFF,TGTGCCAGCAGTTTGAGAGGGATCAGCTCCTACAATGAGCAGTTCTTC
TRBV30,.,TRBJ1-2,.,CAWSTGVGDLF,TGTGCCTGGAGTACAGGTGTAGGGGACCTCTTC
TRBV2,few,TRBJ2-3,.,CASKVGPRDTQYF,TGTGCCAGCAAAGTGGGACCCCGGGATACGCAGTATTTT
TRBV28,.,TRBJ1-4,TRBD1,CASALRGGNEKLFF,TGTGCCAGCGCCCTCAGGGGGGGTAATGAAAAACTGTTTTTT
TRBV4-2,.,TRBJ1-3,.,CASSQETGSSGNTIYF,TGTGCCAGCAGCCAAGAGACGGGGAGCTCTGGAAACACCATATATTTT
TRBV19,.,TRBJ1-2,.,CASSLDPGVGGYTF,TGTGCCAGTAGCCTCGACCCGGGAGTTGGCGGCTACACCTTC
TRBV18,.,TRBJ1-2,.,CASSPQTGGGYTF,TGTGCCAGCTCACCCCAGACAGGCGGTGGCTACACCTTC
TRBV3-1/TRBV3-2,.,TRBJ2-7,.,CASSQGVRVQYF,TGTGCCAGCAGCCAGGGAGTCCGGGTGCAGTACTTC
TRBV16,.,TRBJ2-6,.,CASSQELSSGANVLTF,TGTGCCAGCAGCCAAGAACTGAGCTCTGGGGCCAACGTCCTGACTTTC
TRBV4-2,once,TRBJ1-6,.,CASSQVGSGSPLHF,TGTGCCAGCAGCCAAGTAGGGAGCGGTTCACCCCTCCACTTT
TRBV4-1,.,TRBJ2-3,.,CASSQEWRLSTDTQYF,TGCGCCAGCAGCCAAGAATGGCGTCTTAGCACAGATACGCAGTATTTT